A single sample gave rise to the 14 T cell receptor beta chains below, sequenced in a study of blood T cell repertoires in COVID-19. Produced via immunoSEQ multiplex PCR; TCRdb's table is partial and in-frame only. This table holds 130,000 or so clones, about 88% found once. Sequencing input: peripheral blood. The receptors derive from a woman of 80 years or more with acute or convalescent COVID-19.

V is TRBV18 and J is TRBJ2-5, with D possibly TRBD1 on 5 matching bases. The CDR3 is 15 amino acids. V lost 4 bases to trimming and J lost 2 bases, with 14 bases between them. Germline values: CDR1 KGHSH, CDR2 LQKENI. CDR3 sequence reads: CASSQGVVIQETQYF. DNA for the CDR3: TGTGCCAGCTCACAAGGGGTGGTGATTCAAGAGACCCAGTACTTC.

V usage is TRBV6-2 or TRBV6-3 and J usage is TRBJ2-1; the match to TRBD2 covers 8 bases. V lost 6 bases and J lost 12; bases outside the gene matches: 16. CDR3 length: 15 residues. Germline V lookup: CDR1 MNHEY, CDR2 SVGEGT. CDR3 bases: TGTGCCAGCAGCGAACCGGGACTAGGCTTGGAAGGGCAGTTCTTC. Its protein is CASSEPGLGLEGQFF.

This clone appeared many times. V is TRBV5-1 and J is TRBJ1-2; unclear D gene. V was cut by 4 bases and J by 4 bases, with 11 bases left in between. The germline V gene has CDR1 SGHRS and CDR2 YFSETQ. The CDR3 is 13 residues long. The CDR3 spells CASSAVRSYGYTF. For the CDR3, the DNA is TGCGCCAGCAGCGCCGTAAGGAGCTATGGCTACACCTTC.

The V and J genes are TRBV4-3 and TRBJ1-4, with 9 bases identical to TRBD1. Per the germline V gene, CDR1 is LGHNA and CDR2 is YSLEER. The CDR3 is 15 residues long. Trimming at V came to 2 bases and at J to 7 bases, leaving 5 bases not matched to a gene. The CDR3 nucleotides read TGCGCCAGCAGCCAAACACAGGGGGCACGTGAAAAACTGTTTTTT. Protein sequence: CASSQTQGAREKLFF.

The CDR3 is CASTEQGRSGNTIYF. CDR3 bases: TGTGCCAGTACCGAACAGGGGAGGAGTGGAAACACCATATATTTT. This chain connects TRBV19 to TRBJ1-3; 7 bases fit TRBD1. Germline-derived CDR1 and CDR2 are LNHDA and SQIVND (reference sequence). The V gene end was trimmed by 7 bases and the J gene end by 3 bases; junction bases not matched to a gene: 9. CDR3 length: 15 residues.

This chain connects TRBV7-9 to TRBJ1-2; tentative D call: TRBD1 (5 bases). The CDR3 is 10 residues long. Germline-derived CDR1 and CDR2 are SEHNR and FQNEAQ (reference sequence). V was cut by 10 bases and J by 8 bases, with 11 bases left in between. The CDR3: CAIGRGGYTF. CDR3 DNA sequence: TGTGCCATCGGTCGGGGGGGCTACACCTTC.

This chain uses TRBV6-5 with TRBJ1-6, with 7 bases identical to TRBD1. The CDR3 sequence is 15 residues long. Losses at the gene ends were 4 bases for V and 4 bases for J; bases not matched to a gene: 4. The germline V gene has CDR1 MNHEY and CDR2 SVGAGI. CDR3 loop: CASSSGQAYNSPLHF. The CDR3 DNA reads TGTGCCAGCAGTTCCGGACAGGCATATAATTCACCCCTCCACTTT.

In this sample, this clone turned up once. J is TRBJ2-1 and V is TRBV9, with D perhaps matching TRBD2 (5 bases). V gave up 0 bases and J gave up 4 bases, with 11 bases separating them. The CDR3 runs 15 residues. In germline, CDR1 is SGDLS, CDR2 YYNGEE. This chain's CDR3 is CASSVEDSPYNEQFF. The CDR3 DNA sequence: TGTGCCAGCAGCGTAGAGGACTCGCCTTACAATGAGCAGTTCTTC.

In DNA, the CDR3 is TGTGCCAGTAGTATAACAACACAGCCCCAGCATTTT. This codes for CASSITTQPQHF. The chain links TRBV19 to TRBJ1-5, with D unresolved. The CDR3 totals 12 residues. V lost 2 bases and J 7 bases, leaving 6 bases between the germline ends. Germline V gene data show CDR1 as LNHDA and CDR2 as SQIVND (reference sequence).

With regard to this clone: This sample includes further DNA sequences coding for the same CDR3. This chain uses TRBV27 with TRBJ1-2; perhaps TRBD1 as D (6 bases). The germline CDR1 and CDR2 sequences are MNHEY and SMNVEV (reference sequence). V was pared by 2 bases and J by 4 bases, with 11 bases between. The CDR3 has 14 amino acids. CDR3 DNA: TGTGCCAGCAGTTTAGGGGGGGCGAGCTATGGCTACACCTTC. It translates to CASSLGGASYGYTF.

This chain links TRBV30 with TRBJ1-2; D is perhaps TRBD1 (5 bases). The CDR3 is 12 amino acids. Trimming removed 5 bases from V and 2 bases from J, with 9 bases in between. In germline, CDR1 is GTSNPN, CDR2 SVGIG (reference sequence). CDR3: CAWAGGNYGYTF. DNA of the CDR3: TGTGCCTGGGCGGGGGGGAACTATGGCTACACCTTC.

The chain couples TRBV5-4 to TRBJ2-3, with 7 bases aligning to TRBD2. This CDR3 is built from 15 residues. With 5 bases clipped from V and 0 bases from J, the junction kept 6 bases outside the gene matches. CDR1 is SGHNT and CDR2 is YYREEE in the germline V gene (reference sequence). CDR3 sequence reads: CASSHSGQSTDTQYF. The CDR3 DNA reads TGTGCCAGCAGTCATAGCGGGCAAAGCACAGATACGCAGTATTTT.

This chain joins TRBV7-2 and TRBJ2-3, with 7 bases identical to TRBD1. This CDR3 is built from 14 residues. J lost 5 bases, V lost 5 bases, and 7 bases had no gene match. Germline loops: CDR1 SGHTA, CDR2 FQGNSA. CDR3 in DNA: TGTGCCAGCAGCCATCGACAGGGCCAAGATACGCAGTATTTT. Its protein is CASSHRQGQDTQYF.

The chain joins TRBV7-2 to TRBJ2-5, with 14 bases lining up with TRBD2. V shed 5 bases and J 0 bases; nucleotides not matched to a gene: 5. Germline-derived CDR1 and CDR2 are SGHTA and FQGNSA. The CDR3 is 17 amino acids. The CDR3 DNA reads as TGTGCCAGCAGCGAAGGACTAGCGGGGGGACACCAAGAGACCCAGTACTTC. It yields the protein CASSEGLAGGHQETQYF.